This TCR beta chain was found in a study of blood T cells in healthy people across ages. Notes on the study in general: With age, beta diversity per million T cells declined roughly linearly, significantly by approximately 40. Because sorting was not performed, PBMCs prevented conclusive naive versus antigen-experienced comparison. Higher diversity, along with more naive CD4+ cells, distinguished long-lived donors from aged donors.

Only a few counts were recorded for this clonotype. The antigen remains unidentified. Per sample, extraction of total RNA gave at least 5.5 micrograms in every case. This CDR3 region has 14 residues. The germline gives CDR1 SEHNR, CDR2 FQNEAQ (reference sequence). V lost 5 bases to trimming and J lost 2 bases, with 10 bases between them. Using a J-beta primer mix together with a sample-barcoded 5' primer, a second PCR was run for roughly 7 to 11 cycles. A single record per CDR3 protein comes from TCRdb applying MiXCR to the 5' RACE reads. The sample comprises approximately 1,000,000 distinct CDR3 sequences, 40% to 50% of which are singletons, and approximately 17% rests with the top ten.

The specimen sequenced was blood. The V call is TRBV7-9, the J call TRBJ1-5; weak D call: TRBD1 (5 bases). This clonotype was sampled from a woman in her sixties in good health. CDR3 in amino acids: CASSQGKGNQPQHF. The DNA of the CDR3 is TGTGCCAGCAGCCAGGGTAAGGGCAATCAGCCCCAGCATTTT.